Below, 13 T cell receptor beta chains from the same sample are listed, as sequenced in a study of shared clonotypes between healthy human individuals. Clones were read by immunoSEQ multiplex PCR, and TCRdb kept only the in-frame ones, dropping some. Seen here are 550,000 to 700,000 clones, about three quarters observed once, and the top ten hold about 1.8%. Input material: memory CD4+ T cells sorted from blood. Sample subset: CD45RA-negative fraction. The receptors come from a woman in her thirties in good health.

V and J are TRBV28 and TRBJ1-4; TRBD1 agrees at 7 bases. The germline V gene encodes CDR1 MDHEN and CDR2 SYDVKM. Losses at the gene ends were 5 bases for V and 0 bases for J; bases not matched to a gene: 6. This CDR3 has 16 residues. CDR3: CASSIGQVTTNEKLFF. CDR3 sequence (DNA): TGTGCCAGCAGTATCGGACAGGTGACAACTAATGAAAAACTGTTTTTT. Variable domain in full (rest from reference TRBV28 and TRBJ1-4): DVKVTQSSRYLVKRTGEKVFLECVQDMDHENMFWYRQDPGLGLRLIYFSYDVKMKEKGDIPEGYSVSREKKERFSLILESASTNQTSMYLCASSIGQVTTNEKLFFGSGTQLSVL.

V usage is TRBV7-7 and J usage is TRBJ2-5, with D perhaps TRBD2 (6 bases). This CDR3 region has 13 residues. V was pared by 5 bases and J by 4 bases, with 11 bases between. CDR1 and CDR2 from the germline V gene are SSHAT and FNYEAQ (reference sequence). The CDR3 region has the DNA TGTGCCAGCAGCCCCCCCGGGGGAGAGACCCAGTACTTC. Translating it yields CASSPPGGETQYF.

The CDR3 DNA sequence: TGTGCCAGCAGTGGGTGGAACGGGAGGCACCGACAAGAGACCCAGTACTTC. Residues: CASSGWNGRHRQETQYF. V and J are TRBV7-8 and TRBJ2-5; 7 nucleotides agree with TRBD2. The CDR3 runs to 17 residues. CDR1 and CDR2 from the germline V gene are SGHVS and FQNEAQ. Unmatched junction bases numbered 15, after V lost 6 bases and J lost 2 bases.

This clone was observed a few times. The chain recombines TRBV7-9 with TRBJ2-3; 8 nucleotides line up with TRBD2. V shed 7 bases, J shed 6 bases, and the junction held 9 bases outside the gene matches. The CDR3 spans 14 residues. Germline V CDR1 and CDR2: SEHNR, FQNEAQ (reference sequence). In nucleotides, the CDR3 is TGTGCCAGCACCCGGGGGGGCCCCTCGGATACGCAGTATTTT. Its translation is CASTRGGPSDTQYF. The full variable domain, rest sourced from reference TRBV7-9 and TRBJ2-3, is DTGVSQNPRHKITKRGQNVTFRCDPISEHNRLYWYRQTLGQGPEFLTYFQNEAQLEKSRLLSDRFSAERPKGSFSTLEIQRTEQGDSAMYLCASTRGGPSDTQYFGPGTRLTVL.

This clone appeared once. The rearrangement joins TRBV5-1 to TRBJ1-1, with 7 bases aligning to TRBD1. Germline V gene sequence: CDR1 SGHRS, CDR2 YFSETQ. The V gene end was trimmed by 2 bases and the J gene end by 2 bases; junction bases not matched to a gene: 6. The CDR3 runs 15 residues. This CDR3 reads CASSFNNRGNTEAFF. The CDR3 DNA reads as TGCGCCAGCAGCTTTAACAACAGGGGAAACACTGAAGCTTTCTTT.

The chain is built from TRBV6-5 and TRBJ2-1; 7 bases map to TRBD1. The junction had 4 bases not matched to a gene; V was cut back by 2 bases and J by 9 bases. This CDR3 has 13 amino acids. The germline gives CDR1 MNHEY, CDR2 SVGAGI. CDR3 sequence: CASSYDRESEQFF. The CDR3 coding sequence is TGTGCCAGCAGTTACGACAGGGAATCTGAGCAGTTCTTC.

V gene TRBV5-1 combines with J gene TRBJ2-2; the D gene is possibly TRBD1 (5 bases). Germline V gene lookup returns CDR1 SGHRS and CDR2 YFSETQ. The CDR3 is 17 residues long. Trimming removed 4 bases from V and 1 base from J, with 17 bases in between. The CDR3 loop reads CASSLMGLGLNTGELFF. Here the CDR3 DNA reads TGCGCCAGCAGCCTAATGGGGCTCGGCCTGAACACCGGGGAGCTGTTTTTT. Full variable domain (rest looked up from reference TRBV5-1 and TRBJ2-2): KAGVTQTPRYLIKTRGQQVTLSCSPISGHRSVSWYQQTPGQGLQFLFEYFSETQRNKGNFPGRFSGRQFSNSRSEMNVSTLELGDSALYLCASSLMGLGLNTGELFFGEGSRLTVL.

This clone was observed a few times. The chain recombines TRBV15 with TRBJ2-2, with unresolved D. Looked up from germline, CDR1 is LNHNV and CDR2 is YYDKDF (reference sequence). V was shortened by 1 base and J by 7 bases, with 13 bases between the two germline ends. The CDR3 has 15 amino acids. Here the CDR3 reads CATSRGHGGIGELFF. DNA for the CDR3: TGTGCCACCAGCAGAGGACACGGCGGAATCGGGGAGCTGTTTTTT.

V is TRBV5-1 and J is TRBJ2-7; a weak D match, TRBD2 (5 bases). The CDR3 sequence is 15 residues long. Germline CDR1 SGHRS, CDR2 YFSETQ. V gave up 0 bases and J gave up 3 bases, with 13 bases separating them. CDR3 amino acids: CASSLGSGIYYEQYF. The CDR3 nucleotides read TGCGCCAGCAGCTTGGGTTCGGGGATCTACTACGAGCAGTACTTC. The variable domain in full, with the rest retrieved from reference TRBV5-1 and TRBJ2-7, is KAGVTQTPRYLIKTRGQQVTLSCSPISGHRSVSWYQQTPGQGLQFLFEYFSETQRNKGNFPGRFSGRQFSNSRSEMNVSTLELGDSALYLCASSLGSGIYYEQYFGPGTRLTVT.

The chain recombines TRBV19 with TRBJ1-5, with D perhaps TRBD1 (5 bases). Per germline, CDR1 LNHDA and CDR2 SQIVND (reference sequence). The CDR3 has 13 amino acids. Trimming removed 5 bases from V and 5 bases from J, with 10 bases in between. CDR3 region: CASSRGEDQPQHF. As DNA, the CDR3 is TGTGCCAGTAGTCGGGGGGAAGATCAGCCCCAGCATTTT.

The V call is TRBV5-6, the J call TRBJ2-5, with D unresolved. V gave up 5 bases and J gave up 0 bases, with 11 bases separating them. Germline V gene lookup returns CDR1 SGHDT and CDR2 YYEEEE. The length of the CDR3 is 14 residues. The CDR3 nucleotides read TGTGCCAGCAGGCACTACACGTACCAAGAGACCCAGTACTTC. Translation gives CASRHYTYQETQYF.

CDR3 DNA sequence: TGCGCCAGCAGCTTGGGGAGGCGAGTGAGGGATACTGAAGCTTTCTTT. Encoded protein: CASSLGRRVRDTEAFF. V and J are TRBV5-1 and TRBJ1-1; D unresolved. The CDR3 totals 16 residues. Trimming stripped 0 bases from V and 5 bases from J, with 17 bases between. Germline V gene sequence: CDR1 SGHRS, CDR2 YFSETQ.

The rearrangement uses TRBV15 and TRBJ2-5, with 12 bases aligning to TRBD2. There are 15 residues in the CDR3. The junction had 9 bases not matched to a gene; V was cut back by 8 bases and J by 5 bases. The germline V gene encodes CDR1 LNHNV and CDR2 YYDKDF (reference sequence). The CDR3 sequence: CATGSSGRGAETQYF. The CDR3 DNA follows: TGTGCCACCGGGTCTAGCGGGAGGGGGGCCGAGACCCAGTACTTC.